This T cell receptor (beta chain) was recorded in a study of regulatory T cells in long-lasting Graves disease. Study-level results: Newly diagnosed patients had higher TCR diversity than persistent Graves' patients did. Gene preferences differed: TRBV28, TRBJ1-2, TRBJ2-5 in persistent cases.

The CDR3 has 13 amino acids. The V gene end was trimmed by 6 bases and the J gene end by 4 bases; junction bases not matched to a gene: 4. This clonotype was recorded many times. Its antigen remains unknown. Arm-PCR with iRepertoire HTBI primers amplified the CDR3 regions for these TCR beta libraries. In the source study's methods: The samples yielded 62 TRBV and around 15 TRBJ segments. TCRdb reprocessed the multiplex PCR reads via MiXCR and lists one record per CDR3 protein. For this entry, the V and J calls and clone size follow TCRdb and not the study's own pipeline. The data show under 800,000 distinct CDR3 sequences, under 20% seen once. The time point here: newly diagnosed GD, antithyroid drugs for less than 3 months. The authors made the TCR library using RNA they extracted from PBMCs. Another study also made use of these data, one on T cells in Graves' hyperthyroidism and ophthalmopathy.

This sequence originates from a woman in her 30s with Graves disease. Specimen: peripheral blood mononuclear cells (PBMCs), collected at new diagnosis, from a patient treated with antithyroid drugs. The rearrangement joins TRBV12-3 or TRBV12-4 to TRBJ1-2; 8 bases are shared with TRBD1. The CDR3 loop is CASREQGGYGYTF. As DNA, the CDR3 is TGTGCCAGCAGGGAACAGGGGGGCTATGGCTACACCTTC.